Listed below are T cell receptor beta chains from one sample, sequenced in a study of blood T cell repertoires in COVID-19. Here immunoSEQ multiplex PCR was the method, and the copy in TCRdb shows in-frame clones only, minus some. The sample gives about 260,000 clones, 82% of which show up once; 1.5% to 2% is in the top ten. Sequenced sample: peripheral blood. The origin of the receptors is a woman older than 75 with acute or convalescent COVID-19. CDR3s include the opening cysteine and the closing phenylalanine or tryptophan. A D gene is named only where the DNA matches it firmly. A row's size may be missing; if present it is once, few, many or a size class.

clone size: NA
J gene: TRBJ2-7
D gene: TRBD2
V gene: TRBV5-1
CDR3 protein: CASSLRGAGGAAYEQYF
CDR3 DNA: TGCGCCAGCAGCTTGCGGGGAGCGGGAGGCGCAGCCTACGAGCAGTACTTC

clone size: NA
J gene: TRBJ1-1
D gene: NA
V gene: TRBV19
CDR3 protein: CASSIVAGVTEAFF
CDR3 DNA: TGTGCCAGTAGTATAGTTGCGGGCGTCACTGAAGCTTTCTTT

clone size: NA
J gene: TRBJ1-1
D gene: NA
V gene: TRBV9
CDR3 protein: CASSAQTGITEAFF
CDR3 DNA: TGTGCCAGCAGCGCCCAAACAGGGATCACTGAAGCTTTCTTT

clone size: NA
J gene: TRBJ2-5
D gene: TRBD1
V gene: TRBV29-1
CDR3 protein: CSVEGQNKETQYF
CDR3 DNA: TGCAGCGTTGAGGGACAGAATAAAGAGACCCAGTACTTC

clone size: NA
J gene: TRBJ2-4
D gene: NA
V gene: TRBV6-6
CDR3 protein: CASSQGLAKNIQYF
CDR3 DNA: TGTGCCAGCAGCCAGGGACTAGCCAAAAACATTCAGTACTTC

clone size: NA
J gene: TRBJ2-5
D gene: NA
V gene: TRBV15
CDR3 protein: CATSTGSAKETQYF
CDR3 DNA: TGTGCCACCAGCACGGGTAGCGCAAAAGAGACCCAGTACTTC

clone size: NA
J gene: TRBJ2-4
D gene: NA
V gene: TRBV2
CDR3 protein: CATSSSTGDKNIQYF
CDR3 DNA: TGTGCCACCTCAAGTTCGACAGGTGACAAAAACATTCAGTACTTC

clone size: NA
J gene: TRBJ1-2
D gene: TRBD1
V gene: TRBV7-9
CDR3 protein: CASSYGQASSGYTF
CDR3 DNA: TGTGCCAGCAGCTATGGACAGGCTTCTTCTGGCTACACCTTC

clone size: NA
J gene: TRBJ2-7
D gene: TRBD1
V gene: TRBV14
CDR3 protein: CASSNRDSGSYEQYF
CDR3 DNA: TGTGCCAGCAGCAATCGGGACAGTGGCTCCTACGAGCAGTACTTC

clone size: NA
J gene: TRBJ1-5
D gene: NA
V gene: TRBV3-1/TRBV3-2
CDR3 protein: CASSQGKLGAGNQPQHF
CDR3 DNA: TGTGCCAGCAGCCAAGGTAAATTGGGGGCAGGCAATCAGCCCCAGCATTTT

clone size: many
J gene: TRBJ2-1
D gene: NA
V gene: TRBV9
CDR3 protein: CASSALGLYNEQFF
CDR3 DNA: TGTGCCAGCAGCGCTTTGGGGCTGTACAATGAGCAGTTCTTC

clone size: NA
J gene: TRBJ1-3
D gene: NA
V gene: TRBV6-5
CDR3 protein: CASSYPGQRGGTIYF
CDR3 DNA: TGTGCCAGCAGTTACCCCGGACAGCGGGGAGGCACCATATATTTT

clone size: NA
J gene: TRBJ1-1
D gene: TRBD1
V gene: TRBV28
CDR3 protein: CASSSATGGWGNTEAFF
CDR3 DNA: TGTGCCAGCAGTTCCGCCACAGGGGGCTGGGGGAACACTGAAGCTTTCTTT

clone size: NA
J gene: TRBJ1-6
D gene: TRBD1
V gene: TRBV7-9
CDR3 protein: CASSPPDRRDNSPLHF
CDR3 DNA: TGTGCCAGCAGCCCCCCGGACAGGCGTGATAATTCACCCCTCCACTTT

clone size: NA
J gene: TRBJ2-3
D gene: NA
V gene: TRBV5-4
CDR3 protein: CASSPPTGKDTQYF
CDR3 DNA: TGTGCCAGCAGCCCCCCGACAGGCAAGGATACGCAATATTTT

clone size: NA
J gene: TRBJ2-3
D gene: TRBD2
V gene: TRBV5-8
CDR3 protein: CASRQTSGGFADTQYF
CDR3 DNA: TGTGCCAGCAGACAGACTAGCGGGGGGTTCGCAGATACGCAGTATTTT

clone size: NA
J gene: TRBJ2-1
D gene: TRBD1
V gene: TRBV3-1/TRBV3-2
CDR3 protein: CASSQENNSPSGQGKAYNEQFF
CDR3 DNA: TGTGCCAGCAGCCAAGAAAACAACTCACCCTCAGGACAGGGCAAAGCCTACAATGAGCAGTTCTTC

clone size: NA
J gene: TRBJ1-2
D gene: NA
V gene: TRBV29-1
CDR3 protein: CSVEDRSEFPYGYTF
CDR3 DNA: TGCAGCGTGGAAGACAGGTCTGAGTTCCCCTATGGCTACACCTTC

clone size: NA
J gene: TRBJ2-5
D gene: NA
V gene: TRBV18
CDR3 protein: CASSPGNQETQYF
CDR3 DNA: TGTGCCAGCTCACCGGGCAATCAAGAGACCCAGTACTTC

clone size: NA
J gene: TRBJ1-5
D gene: TRBD1
V gene: TRBV27
CDR3 protein: CASSSGQGTHQPQHF
CDR3 DNA: TGTGCCAGCAGCTCAGGACAGGGGACGCATCAGCCCCAGCATTTT

clone size: NA
J gene: TRBJ2-1
D gene: NA
V gene: TRBV5-1
CDR3 protein: CASSSSGSSSYNEQFF
CDR3 DNA: TGCGCCAGCAGCTCGTCGGGGAGTAGCTCCTACAATGAGCAGTTCTTC

clone size: NA
J gene: TRBJ1-2
D gene: NA
V gene: TRBV28
CDR3 protein: CASSLWGVTNYGYTF
CDR3 DNA: TGTGCCAGCAGTCTCTGGGGGGTGACTAACTATGGCTACACCTTC